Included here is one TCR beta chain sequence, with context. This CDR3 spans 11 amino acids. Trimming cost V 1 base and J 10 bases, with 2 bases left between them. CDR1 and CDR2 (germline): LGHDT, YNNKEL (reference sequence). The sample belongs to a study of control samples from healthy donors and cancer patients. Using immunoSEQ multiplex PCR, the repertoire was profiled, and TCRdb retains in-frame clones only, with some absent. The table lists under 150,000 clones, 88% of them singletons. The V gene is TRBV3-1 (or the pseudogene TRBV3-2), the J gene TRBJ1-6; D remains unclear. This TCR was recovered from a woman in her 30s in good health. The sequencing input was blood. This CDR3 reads CASSQGSPLHF. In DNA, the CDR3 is TGTGCCAGCAGCCAAGGGTCACCCCTCCACTTT.